This TCR beta chain was profiled in a study of blood T cells in healthy people across ages. For the second PCR, which ran for roughly 7 to 11 cycles, a sample-barcoded 5' primer and a J-beta primer mix were used. Each CDR3 protein gets one entry after TCRdb re-called the 5' RACE reads with MiXCR. The top ten hold around 18% of the sample, which has more than 700,000 distinct CDR3 sequences, roughly 46% seen once. To note about this clonotype: What it recognizes is unknown.

Germline values: CDR1 SGHTA, CDR2 FQGNSA. V was shortened by 0 bases and J by 5 bases, with 19 bases between the two germline ends. CDR3 length equals 17 residues. Notes on the study in general: Diversity estimated from one million T cells was considered an underestimate. Naive CD4+ cell counts and diversity both ran higher in long-lived than in aged donors.

The V and J genes are TRBV7-2 and TRBJ2-5; D possibly corresponds to TRBD1 (6 bases). The receptor was isolated from a man of 80 years or more in good health. Specimen: blood. The CDR3 DNA follows: TGTGCCAGCAGCTTAGCGGATGGGCCAGGGGTGGGGGAGACCCAGTACTTC. Its translation: CASSLADGPGVGETQYF. The variable domain in full, with the rest retrieved from reference TRBV7-2 and TRBJ2-5, is GAGVSQSPSNKVTEKGKDVELRCDPISGHTALYWYRQSLGQGLEFLIYFQGNSAPDKSGLPSDRFSAERTGGSVSTLTIQRTQQEDSAVYLCASSLADGPGVGETQYFGPGTRLLVL.